This T cell receptor beta chain was recorded in a study of cytomegalovirus exposure and HLA in healthy donors (TCRdb year 2017). Background on the whole study: An earlier analysis of 587 of the donors reported approximately 260 Gb of sequence data and 90 million to 120 million unique TCR beta sequences obtained from around 170 million T cells. An early release that covered fewer than 800 HLA-typed donors contained approximately 300 gigabases of sequencing data and tens of millions of unique TCR sequences. Of the roughly 400 genotyped donors, about 84% fell in the genetic ancestry cluster associated with self-reported Caucasian donors. The study aimed to test whether cataloging public T cell receptors could reveal signatures of past pathogen exposure. The study used immunosequencing to profile the T cell repertoires of several hundred subjects and linked those repertoires to cytomegalovirus serostatus. In addition to the first cohort of 666 subjects, a separate validation cohort of over 90 different subjects was used. The study combined high-throughput TCR immunosequencing, statistical association of individual TCRs with disease status, and machine learning to predict cytomegalovirus infection status. In a later analysis, previously published TCR beta repertoires from 600 to 850 donors were re-analyzed and high-resolution HLA genotyping was added so that TCR occurrence patterns could be studied. The later analysis used no new phenotypic data to find candidate immune exposures, relying instead on TCR beta sequences and their occurrence across donors. To decide whether each TCR beta V gene segment behaved as functional or pseudogenic, an earlier analysis of fewer than 750 of the donors relied on high-throughput TCR beta sequencing. Donor age, sex, ethnicity and CMV serostatus were compiled together with the repertoire data. A later genetic analysis took genome-wide SNP genotypes for about 65% of the 666 donors and used that subset as a discovery cohort. All discovery cohort repertoires had been generated on a single sequencing platform. HLA typing covered class I and class II loci at four-digit resolution. Typing coverage differed by locus: A, B, C, DRB1 and DQB1 were typed in about 629-630 donors, DQA1 in 500 to 550, DPA1 in 600 to 610, and DPB1 in roughly 450. Because of strong linkage in the cohort, four to six DR-DQ haplotypes were treated as single units for association and clustering. On average, approximately 250,000 unique TCR beta nucleotide sequences were sequenced per donor among some 430 genotyped donors of the cohort, with roughly 18% of those sequences being non-productive.

The CDR3 holds 15 amino acids from the cysteine to the phenylalanine. The retained sequence is limited to the CDR3, 45 bases, with the frame set at the first base. Trimming removed 1 base from V and 4 bases from J; the gene matches leave 3 bases unexplained. CDR1 and CDR2, per the germline V gene, are SGHRS and YFSETQ. For this clone: The antigen it recognizes is unknown. Qualities for individual bases were not recorded, and no much larger clone is one base off.

Library method: the immunoSEQ multiplex PCR assay. For the multiplex PCR, a mixture combining 60 forward primers for TCR Vbeta segments and 13 reverse primers for TCR Jbeta segments was used. The CDR3 region of rearranged TCR beta genes was amplified from genomic DNA with a multiplex PCR assay. The Illumina HiSeq System was used to sequence the amplified TCR beta libraries as 87-base-pair reads. As for the authors' bioinformatics: A later analysis counted around 72 million unique TCR beta chains across the 650 to 800 repertoires, and 10 million to 12 million of these chains were shared by at least two donors. To remove PCR and sequencing errors, raw reads were error-corrected and collapsed into unique sequences using a nearest-neighbor algorithm that merged closely related sequences. V, D and J gene segments were assigned by aligning CDR3 sequences to IMGT reference sequences. Each retained sequence needed at least a six-nucleotide match to both a V gene segment and a J gene segment. A rearrangement counted as productive if the CDR3 had no stop codons and remained in frame with V and J, and every other rearrangement counted as non-productive. Following IMGT convention, CDR3 was defined as the stretch from the second conserved V-encoded cysteine to the conserved J-encoded phenylalanine. In an earlier analysis of roughly 610 of the donors, sequences lacking an unambiguous match to a single V gene segment were excluded. An earlier analysis of fewer than 650 of the donors classified V segments as functional when productive rearrangements were above 56.7% and as segregating when the standard deviation between donors was above 5%. A statistical classification framework was built to diagnose cytomegalovirus status from the catalog of TCR beta chain sequences. A later analysis assigned V and J genes by comparing TCR nucleotide sequences with IMGT/GENE-DB human TR gene sequences. The TCRdist pipeline was used in a later analysis to assign CDR3 sequences and most-parsimonious VDJ recombination scenarios. In a later analysis, each TCR beta chain was defined by its CDR3 amino acid sequence together with its V-gene family, and reads lacking a unique V-gene family were excluded. As a way to deal with suspected cross-contamination and a sequencing artifact, a later analysis dropped hundreds of nucleotide sequences that were highly shared and had low generation probability. In a later analysis, a clonal expansion index was calculated for each public chain from normalized within-repertoire ranks of inferred template counts. In a later analysis, generation probabilities were computed using a VDJ recombination model fitted to out-of-frame rearrangements, and the results were checked against IGoR. In a later analysis, hypergeometric tests were used to score TCR-TCR, TCR-HLA and TCR-CMV co-occurrence, with a repertoire-size bias correction applied to TCR pairs. In a later analysis, false discovery rates were estimated by permuting HLA or CMV assignments 20 times. In a later analysis, co-occurring TCRs were grouped using DBSCAN, and TCRdist sequence similarity was added for clustering within HLA-allele-positive subsets. Repertoires with fewer than 30,000 or more than 120,000 public chains were left out of co-occurrence clustering, as were roughly five repertoires with anomalous nucleotide sharing. As stored in TCRdb, this immuneACCESS dataset retains in-frame rearrangements with V and J assigned. A fraction of the clones does not appear; measured against another copy, unresolved V genes explain less than half of the discrepancy, and the remainder lacks a known reason. V and J calls and clone size follow that table, whereas D and trimming were derived from the DNA. This sample lists about 92,000 clones; roughly 80% were detected once. Roughly 1.1% of the sample is in the top ten clones.

The cohort consisted of approximately 690 healthy bone marrow donors. At the time of sampling, every cohort member was nominally healthy, though immune exposures that went unrecorded were likely present. The donor tested CMV seropositive and was one of the 289 seropositive cohort members. A peripheral blood sample was provided by each donor, and peripheral blood mononuclear cells were used for TCR beta sequencing. The Qiagen DNeasy Blood Extraction Kit was used to extract genomic DNA from the blood cell samples. Points the paper makes about the study in general: Compared with equally common non-associated chains, HLA-associated TCR beta chains in a later analysis were more clonally expanded and had lower generation probabilities. In an earlier analysis of 587 of the donors, most TCR beta V segments appeared in productive rearrangements about 87% or about 30% of the time, broadly matching IMGT annotations. A later analysis found that TCR association rates varied across HLA loci, with DRB1 alleles showing the most associated TCRs and HLA-C alleles the fewest. Linkage disequilibrium might explain the correlated functional status among segregating V segments, but an unknown experimental factor could not be ruled out. Across donors, most TCR sequences were observed very rarely, whereas some public TCRs were present in many individuals. CMV serostatus was the only immune exposure information available for the cohort. In the study, some 160 TCR beta chains were listed as associated with cytomegalovirus. A group of highly shared sequence variants was considered likely to be a technical artifact of the sequencing pipeline. Because HLA typing was missing for some donors at each locus, association tests included only the typed subset. In a later genetic analysis, a missense DCLRE1C variant was associated with V-gene and J-gene trimming of TCR beta chains, and the association was replicated in an independent cohort. A further reported finding was that TCR beta sequences accurately predicted the HLA-A and HLA-B alleles for most subjects in the first cohort. When HLA alleles, especially DR and DQ, strongly co-occurred, TCR associations were difficult to assign to individual alleles. The 87-base-pair reads could not distinguish some IMGT-functional V segments, including TRBV6-2 and TRBV6-3, so those segments were excluded. Because counts were too low, seventeen rarely observed V segments, including chromosome 9 orphons, were left out of the earlier analysis of some 640 of the donors. A later analysis reported that several top co-occurrence clusters appeared linked to parvovirus B19, influenza, CMV and Epstein-Barr virus. In vitro tests confirmed that a few of the cytomegalovirus-associated TCR beta chains recognize cytomegalovirus antigens. In both the original and validation cohorts, the classifier was reported to diagnose cytomegalovirus status with high specificity and sensitivity. It was suggested by the authors that the approach could potentially be generalized to other disease states and immunological phenotypes. A later genetic analysis reported fewer N-insertions in productive TCRs among donors in an Asian-associated ancestry cluster than the roughly 650-donor mean. According to a later analysis, most CMV-associated TCR beta chains appeared to be HLA-restricted, and the HLA associations seemed to be driven largely by CMV exposure. Presence/absence analyses assumed roughly uniform sequencing depth across donors, an assumption that may not hold. Specific HLA alleles were associated with over 15,000 TCR beta sequences at a false discovery rate of 0.05 in a later analysis. The cohort was sequenced for TCR beta chains only, and without alpha or paired-chain data the features that could be detected were limited.

The sequenced sample was PBMCs. Here the chain combines TRBV5-1 and TRBJ2-2; 8 bases in the junction line up with TRBD2. The clonotype comes from a girl aged 2-10 years in good health and CMV-seropositive. The CDR3: CASSLTAGVTGELFF. In nucleotides, the sequence is TGCGCCAGCAGCTTGACAGCGGGAGTCACCGGGGAGCTGTTTTTT.